This T cell receptor beta chain is drawn from a study of T cell responses to AZD1222 COVID-19 vaccine. Whole-study findings and limits: Targets within unmutated variant regions were reportedly found for nearly half of spike-specific TCRs. White British people made up most donors, females outnumbered males, and clonal diversity was possibly underestimated.

For this clone: Its antigen remains unidentified.

The germline gives CDR1 SGHDN, CDR2 FVKESK. Unmatched junction bases numbered 7, after V lost 6 bases and J lost 9 bases. The CDR3 consists of 13 residues. The assay was immunoSEQ multiplex PCR, and TCRdb's table has in-frame clones only and misses some. The top ten clones hold 3.9% of a sample with roughly 120,000 clones, 80% to 90% of them seen once. The sequence was obtained from an adult in good health. The sequencing used peripheral blood, collected on day 0 of MenACWY control vaccination. The J gene is TRBJ2-1, the V gene TRBV14; 8 bases agree with TRBD1. CDR3 loop: CASSPRGQGEQFF. The CDR3 bases are TGTGCCAGCAGTCCCAGGGGGCAGGGTGAGCAGTTCTTC. The full variable domain, with the rest looked up from reference TRBV14 and TRBJ2-1, is EAGVTQFPSHSVIEKGQTVTLRCDPISGHDNLYWYRRVMGKEIKFLLHFVKESKQDESGMPNNRFLAERTGGTYSTLKVQPAELEDSGVYFCASSPRGQGEQFFGPGTRLTVL.